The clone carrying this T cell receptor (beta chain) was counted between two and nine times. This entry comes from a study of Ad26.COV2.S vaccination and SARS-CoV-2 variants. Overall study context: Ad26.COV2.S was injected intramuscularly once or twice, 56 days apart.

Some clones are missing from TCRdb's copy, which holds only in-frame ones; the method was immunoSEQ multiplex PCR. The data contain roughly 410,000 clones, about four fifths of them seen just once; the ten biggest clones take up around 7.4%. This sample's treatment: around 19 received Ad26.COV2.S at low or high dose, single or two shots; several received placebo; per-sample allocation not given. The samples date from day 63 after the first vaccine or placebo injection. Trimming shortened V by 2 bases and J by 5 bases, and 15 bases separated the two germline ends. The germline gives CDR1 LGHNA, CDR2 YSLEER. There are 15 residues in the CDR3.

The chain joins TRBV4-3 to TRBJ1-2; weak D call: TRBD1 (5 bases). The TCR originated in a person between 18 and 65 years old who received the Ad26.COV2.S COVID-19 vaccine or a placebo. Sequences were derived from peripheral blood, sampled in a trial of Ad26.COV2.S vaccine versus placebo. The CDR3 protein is CASSQSTGGTYGYTF. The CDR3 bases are TGCGCCAGCAGCCAATCTACGGGCGGGACGTATGGCTACACCTTC.